This TCR beta chain was documented in a study of human T cells and chemical hapten exposure (TCRdb year 2021). Broadly, across the study: For sensitization, 2% DPC in acetone was applied to a roughly 2 cm by roughly 2 cm area of upper inner arm skin. Throughout the study period of approximately 23 weeks, patients also received therapeutic DPC doses to the scalp every week. For TCR sequencing, blood came from 25 to 35 alopecia patients at anywhere from one to four time points (pre-sensitization, 2, 6 and 24 weeks). Libraries were combined into a pool for sequencing, and differences in TCR yield between samples came mainly from small differences in library volumes within the pool. The study tracked peripheral blood TCR repertoire changes in vivo during primary and secondary sensitization to the hapten diphenylcyclopropenone (DPC) in alopecia patients. Patch testing was done on the upper back using Finn chambers containing 0.01% DPC, and results were scored after 6 days according to International Contact Dermatitis Research Group standards. Blood was sampled from patients pre-sensitization (week 0) and at 2, 6 and about 24 weeks after DPC sensitization. The mostly female patient cohort included alopecia areata with under or over 50% scalp involvement, alopecia totalis and alopecia universalis.

The time point label on this specimen signifies: pre-sensitization, week 0. The meaning of the sample's treatment or condition label: therapeutic diphenylcyclopropenone sensitization with weekly scalp DPC. At each patch-test visit, blood was drawn before the patch test was applied. To be eligible, patients had to be aged 18 to 70, diagnosed with alopecia and judged suitable for DPC therapy, while pregnant patients were excluded. Unfractionated whole blood was collected in Tempus Blood RNA tubes, and total RNA was extracted from that blood. With regard to this clonotype: Its cognate antigen has yet to be identified. Per-nucleotide qualities are absent, and no much larger clonotype sits a single base away.

The study at large found these results: All patients had alopecia, a presumed autoimmune disease, so their immune response might differ from that of healthy individuals. DPC sensitization did not change how many TCRs were above 1 in 1000 frequency, and no evidence was found of alterations in global repertoire structure. Repeated subsampling changed both the strength of the expansion versus patch-test correlation and the threshold at which the correlation became significant. Compared with pre-sensitization or healthy control sets, expanded TCRs formed significantly more large CDR3 similarity clusters, which is consistent with antigen-driven responses. A positive correlation was found between the number of PT1 expanded TCRs and patch test score, with significance reached at thresholds 8, 16 and 32 but not 4.

The method was RACE. Sequencing was carried out with a NextSeq 500. During library preparation, unique molecular identifiers were attached to individual cDNA molecules so that TCRs could be counted quantitatively and reproducibly. From each blood RNA sample, both TCR alpha and TCR beta chains were sequenced. The authors' pipeline ran thus. Samples had a median of roughly 100,000 TCRs, with a range from roughly 23,224 to 700,000. V, J and CDR3 annotation of the TCR reads was carried out using the Decombinator software suite. To make PS versus PT1 abundance plots, every sample was subsampled to the same number of TCRs (28,000). Expanded TCRs were defined as absent before sensitization and observed at least eight times at the 2-week time point. TCRdb reran the public reads through fastp at Q25 and MiXCR, keeping productive beta chains. Each record represents a unique CDR3 protein, reported with the most common genes and DNA among its rows. In this record, the V and J calls reflect TCRdb's handling and not the investigators' own analysis. Here the sample has some 400,000 distinct CDR3 sequences; 4.5% to 5.5% occur a single time. The ten largest clones take up around 2.6% of the sample.

The CDR3 runs 15 residues from the cysteine to the phenylalanine. Here the CDR3 DNA is all that survives: 45 bases in frame from base 1. The germline V end is reduced by 0 bases and the J end by 4 bases; junction bases left unmatched: 3. CDR1 SGDLS and CDR2 YYNGEE were looked up in the germline V gene. The receptor chain draws on TRBV9 and TRBJ2-1, and 8 junctional nucleotides match TRBD2. The input for sequencing was whole blood, taken in connection with sensitization to the hapten diphenylcyclopropenone (DPC). This clonotype was sampled from a woman aged 45 to 65 with alopecia areata. Some clones in this sample may be carry-over from other donors' samples. This receptor carries the CDR3 CASSVGAGAYNEQFF. In nucleotide form, the sequence is TGTGCCAGCAGCGTAGGAGCGGGGGCGTACAATGAGCAGTTCTTC.